This record looks at one TCR beta chain sequence and its context. What it binds is unknown. This sample stems from a study of cytomegalovirus exposure and HLA in healthy donors. Overall study results and limits: In vitro testing confirmed a few CMV-associated chains as specific for CMV antigens. Cytomegalovirus status, reportedly, was diagnosed with high specificity and sensitivity by the classifier.

Germline CDR1 MGHDK, CDR2 SYGVNS. V was clipped by 5 bases and J by 4 bases; unmatched bases: 8. This CDR3 has 14 amino acids. Donors showed nominal health when sampled, although they likely had unrecorded immune exposures. PCR was performed using 60 Vbeta and 13 Jbeta primers. TCRdb's table, derived via immunoSEQ multiplex PCR, lists solely in-frame clones and lacks some. This listing includes 200,000 to 250,000 clones. The gene calls are TRBV25-1 and TRBJ2-7, with 7 bases lining up with TRBD1. The specimen sequenced was PBMCs. The receptor was derived from a woman aged 25 to 39 in good health and CMV-seropositive. The CDR3 nucleotides read TGTGCCAGCAGTACCCGGACAGGAAGGTACGAGCAGTACTTC. Translating it yields CASSTRTGRYEQYF.